This TCR beta chain was retrieved from a study of a mutant IDH1 vaccine in newly diagnosed glioma. Study-level background: Onset of vaccination occurred 4-6 weeks following radiotherapy alone, or with temozolomide cycles. An approximately 62% male, roughly 40% female split and a mean age of roughly 44 years characterized treated patients. Patients were pretreated with radiotherapy, temozolomide, or both, mostly both.

Germline values: CDR1 LNHDA, CDR2 SQIVND (reference sequence). The CDR3 is made up of 18 amino acids. V was clipped by 5 bases and J by 5 bases, with 28 bases between them. The sample's time point: week 35, safety follow-up. The vaccine gave 300 ug of a 20-mer mutant IDH1 peptide subcutaneously per dose. New WHO grade 3 or 4 IDH1-mutant, ATRX-lost astrocytomas were present in all donors. A remark on this clone: Its antigen is currently unknown.

The repertoire was sequenced with immunoSEQ multiplex PCR; TCRdb's copy has only in-frame clones and lacks some. The profile shows approximately 50,000 clones, 65% to 80% of them singletons. The V call is TRBV19, the J call TRBJ2-7, with D possibly TRBD1 on 6 matching bases. The origin of this receptor is a man in his forties with glioma. This material consisted of PBMCs, taken from a glioma patient whose treatment included an IDH1 peptide vaccine. CDR3 loop: CASSPRPQGLGPRDEQYF. For the CDR3, the DNA is TGTGCCAGTAGTCCACGACCCCAGGGGTTGGGCCCTAGGGACGAGCAGTACTTC.